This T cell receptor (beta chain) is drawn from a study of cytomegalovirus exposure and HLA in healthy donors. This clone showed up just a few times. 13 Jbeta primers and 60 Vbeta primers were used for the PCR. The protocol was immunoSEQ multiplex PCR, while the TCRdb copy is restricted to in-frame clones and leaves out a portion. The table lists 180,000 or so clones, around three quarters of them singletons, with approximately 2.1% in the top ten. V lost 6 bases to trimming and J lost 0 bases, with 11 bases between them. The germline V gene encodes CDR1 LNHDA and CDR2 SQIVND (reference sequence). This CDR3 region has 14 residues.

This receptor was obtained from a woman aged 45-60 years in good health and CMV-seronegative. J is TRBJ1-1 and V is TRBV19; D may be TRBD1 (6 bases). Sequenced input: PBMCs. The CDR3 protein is CASSTQGLNTEAFF. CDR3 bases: TGTGCCAGTAGCACACAGGGCTTGAACACTGAAGCTTTCTTT.